Listed here are 24 T cell receptor beta chains from one sample, sequenced in a study of shared clonotypes between healthy human individuals. Profiling relied on immunoSEQ multiplex PCR, and the TCRdb table lists in-frame clones only, not all of them. Of almost 750,000 clones in the sample, roughly 72% are singletons; the top ten hold more than 1.5%. Sequencing was performed on memory CD4+ T cells sorted from blood. Noted subset: CD45RA-negative fraction. The receptors derive from a woman in her 30s in good health.

The genes are TRBV6-1 and TRBJ1-5; unclear D gene. In germline, CDR1 is MNHNS, CDR2 SASEGT. The CDR3 is 11 residues long. V lost 5 bases, J lost 10 bases, and 9 bases lay in between. The CDR3 loop is CASSYPAPQHF. The DNA for the CDR3 is TGTGCCAGCAGTTACCCTGCACCCCAGCATTTT.

The sample holds many counts of this clone. The DNA of the CDR3 is TGTGCCAGCAGTTACTCGAGGCAGAACAATCAGCCCCAGCATTTT. It specifies CASSYSRQNNQPQHF. The chain has TRBV6-6 and TRBJ1-5, with D hard to call. From germline, CDR1 is MNHNY and CDR2 SVGAGI (reference sequence). Trimming removed 0 bases at V and 3 bases at J, with 9 bases between. The CDR3 extends over 15 amino acids.

The V gene is TRBV19, the J gene TRBJ1-1, with no clear D. Germline V gives CDR1 LNHDA, CDR2 SQIVND (reference sequence). This CDR3 contains 13 residues. V lost 4 bases to trimming and J lost 1 base, with 7 bases between them. The CDR3: CASSTEKNTEAFF. For the CDR3, the DNA is TGTGCCAGTAGTACAGAGAAGAACACTGAAGCTTTCTTT.

The rearrangement uses TRBV27 and TRBJ1-2, with TRBD1 as a possible D gene (5 bases). Germline assignment: CDR1 MNHEY and CDR2 SMNVEV (reference sequence). The CDR3 loop spans 15 amino acids. V was shortened by 4 bases and J by 0 bases, with 12 bases between the two germline ends. For the CDR3, the DNA is TGTGCCAGCAGTTCCCCTTACAGGACTAACTATGGCTACACCTTC. This sequence encodes CASSSPYRTNYGYTF.

V and J are TRBV19 and TRBJ2-3; TRBD2 agrees at 10 bases. The CDR3 consists of 14 residues. Germline V gives CDR1 LNHDA, CDR2 SQIVND (reference sequence). Germline trimming cut 7 bases from V and 1 base from J; bases unmatched to any gene: 2. DNA for the CDR3: TGTGCCAGTACCGGGACTAGCGGCACAGATACGCAGTATTTT. Amino acid sequence: CASTGTSGTDTQYF.

V gene TRBV4-1 combines with J gene TRBJ2-5; the D gene could be TRBD1 or TRBD2 (6 bases each). V lost 4 bases and J 5 bases, leaving 20 bases between the germline ends. This CDR3 region has 16 residues. Germline V lookup: CDR1 MGHRA, CDR2 YSYEKL. The CDR3 sequence: CASSRAGQGSLETQYF. For the CDR3, the DNA is TGCGCCAGCAGCCGGGCGGGGCAGGGGAGTCTGGAGACCCAGTACTTC.

The chain recombines TRBV5-6 with TRBJ2-4; 8 bases match TRBD1. The CDR3 extends over 15 amino acids. Germline V gene lookup returns CDR1 SGHDT and CDR2 YYEEEE. V was pared by 4 bases and J by 6 bases, with 9 bases of the junction left unmatched. In DNA form, the CDR3 reads TGTGCCAGCAGCGAAGGACAGGGCTTAGGAAACATTCAGTACTTC. Residues: CASSEGQGLGNIQYF.

The chain carries TRBV5-1 and TRBJ2-1; TRBD2 agrees at 13 bases. This CDR3 contains 19 residues. The V gene end was trimmed by 0 bases and the J gene end by 5 bases; junction bases not matched to a gene: 11. Germline CDR1 SGHRS, CDR2 YFSETQ. The CDR3 is CASSLVGTSGTARNNEQFF. The CDR3 DNA reads TGCGCCAGCAGCTTGGTGGGGACTAGCGGGACCGCCCGGAACAATGAGCAGTTCTTC.

The chain employs TRBV2 and TRBJ2-3; D is unresolved. The length of the CDR3 is 13 residues. V lost 6 bases and J lost 2, with 9 bases in between. Germline CDR1 SNHLY, CDR2 FYNNEI. The CDR3 bases are TGTGCCAGCAGCCCCCCCTTCACAGATACGCAGTATTTT. It encodes CASSPPFTDTQYF.

A few counts support this clone. The chain couples TRBV7-8 to TRBJ2-1; 7 nucleotides line up with TRBD1. CDR3 length equals 17 residues. Germline CDR1 and CDR2: SGHVS and FQNEAQ. V dropped 5 bases and J dropped 4; count of bases not matched to a gene: 14. CDR3 amino acids: CASSLTPGGVPYNEQFF. The CDR3 nucleotides are TGTGCCAGCAGCCTAACGCCAGGGGGAGTGCCATACAATGAGCAGTTCTTC.

The chain combines TRBV25-1 with TRBJ2-7; 7 nucleotides agree with TRBD1. CDR1 MGHDK and CDR2 SYGVNS come from the germline V gene. V lost 2 bases and J lost 5; bases outside the gene matches: 12. The CDR3 is made up of 16 amino acids. The CDR3 DNA follows: TGTGCCAGCAGTGAAAAAGGACAGGACTCTGCCGACGAGCAGTACTTC. It encodes CASSEKGQDSADEQYF.

This rearrangement joins TRBV5-1 to TRBJ1-1, with a weak D call TRBD1 (6 bases). The CDR3 runs to 15 residues. The germline gives CDR1 SGHRS, CDR2 YFSETQ. The germline V and J ends were trimmed by 0 bases and 4 bases, with 13 bases remaining between them. The CDR3 DNA follows: TGCGCCAGCAGCTTGGAGGGGGAACTAGGCACTGAAGCTTTCTTT. It specifies CASSLEGELGTEAFF.

CDR3 DNA: TGTGCCAGCAGTCCTTCCTTATCGACCAGCCGCTCTGGAAACACCATATATTTT. Encoded protein: CASSPSLSTSRSGNTIYF. This chain connects TRBV9 to TRBJ1-3; D not resolved. Trimming stripped 5 bases from V and 0 bases from J, with 21 bases between. This CDR3 contains 18 residues. The germline V gene encodes CDR1 SGDLS and CDR2 YYNGEE. Full variable domain (outside the CDR3, taken from reference TRBV9 and TRBJ1-3): DSGVTQTPKHLITATGQRVTLRCSPRSGDLSVYWYQQSLDQGLQFLIQYYNGEERAKGNILERFSAQQFPDLHSELNLSSLELGDSALYFCASSPSLSTSRSGNTIYFGEGSWLTVV.

V is TRBV7-9 and J is TRBJ2-1; 8 positions agree with TRBD2. This CDR3 spans 14 amino acids. CDR1 is SEHNR, CDR2 FQNEAQ, per germline (reference sequence). After removal of 1 base from V and 6 bases from J, the junction contained 2 bases not matched to a gene. The CDR3 DNA reads TGTGCCAGCAGCTTAGTGGGGACTAGCAATGAGCAGTTCTTC. Translating gives CASSLVGTSNEQFF.

This chain joins TRBV6-5 and TRBJ2-5, with TRBD1 matching over 11 bases. This CDR3 spans 16 amino acids. Germline values: CDR1 MNHEY, CDR2 SVGAGI. The junction had 5 bases not matched to a gene; V was cut back by 0 bases and J by 5 bases. For the CDR3, the DNA is TGTGCCAGCAGTTACTCGGGGACAGGGGGTCTGGAGACCCAGTACTTC. Protein: CASSYSGTGGLETQYF.

The genes are TRBV18 and TRBJ2-1; TRBD2 aligns across 8 bases. The CDR3 has 17 residues. Germline CDR1 is KGHSH and CDR2 is LQKENI. Trimming at V came to 3 bases and at J to 6 bases, leaving 13 bases not matched to a gene. The CDR3 reads CASSPVGAGVSSNEQFF. As DNA, the CDR3 is TGTGCCAGCTCACCCGTTGGAGCGGGAGTAAGCTCCAATGAGCAGTTCTTC. Combining the CDR3 with reference TRBV18 and TRBJ2-1 gives the whole variable domain NAGVMQNPRHLVRRRGQEARLRCSPMKGHSHVYWYRQLPEEGLKFMVYLQKENIIDESGMPKERFSAEFPKEGPSILRIQQVVRGDSAAYFCASSPVGAGVSSNEQFFGPGTRLTVL.

The chain couples TRBV5-1 to TRBJ2-7; D is perhaps TRBD2 (5 bases). Germline V CDR1 and CDR2: SGHRS, YFSETQ. Trimming removed 1 base at V and 7 bases at J, with 18 bases between. This CDR3 contains 15 residues. The CDR3 spells CASSLTRDSRGEQYF. Here the CDR3 DNA reads TGCGCCAGCAGCTTGACCCGCGATAGCAGAGGGGAGCAGTACTTC.

V usage is TRBV28 and J usage is TRBJ2-3; D could derive from TRBD1 or TRBD2 (6 bases each). The V end lost 4 bases, the J end lost 2 bases, and 13 bases lay between the germline ends. The CDR3 is made up of 15 amino acids. CDR1 and CDR2 (germline): MDHEN, SYDVKM. CDR3 protein: CASSSRGALTDTQYF. DNA of the CDR3: TGTGCCAGCAGTTCAAGGGGGGCCCTCACAGATACGCAGTATTTT.

The V and J genes are TRBV28 and TRBJ2-1; 9 positions match TRBD2. Germline-derived CDR1 and CDR2 are MDHEN and SYDVKM. The trim removed 1 base at V and 7 bases at J, leaving 8 bases unmatched. The CDR3 is 16 residues long. The DNA for the CDR3 is TGTGCCAGCAGTTTATCCGGCGGGAGGGATGGAAATGAGCAGTTCTTC. Protein product: CASSLSGGRDGNEQFF.

The chain couples TRBV18 to TRBJ2-2; 7 positions agree with TRBD1. The length of the CDR3 is 16 residues. Germline V gene lookup returns CDR1 KGHSH and CDR2 LQKENI. Trimming took 0 bases from V and 5 from J; bases not matched to a gene: 6. CDR3 coding DNA: TGTGCCAGCTCACCACCGACAGGGACGGGGACCGGGGAGCTGTTTTTT. This translates into CASSPPTGTGTGELFF.

In the case of this clone: An end of the junction differs from the germline gene, which may be a read error. CDR3 bases: TGCGCCAGCAGTTTGGGGAGGATCAATGAGCAGTTCTTC. Translation gives CASSLGRINEQFF. The chain employs TRBV5-1 and TRBJ2-1; D may be TRBD2 (6 bases). The germline V gene has CDR1 SGHRS and CDR2 YFSETQ. The CDR3 consists of 13 residues.

The chain employs TRBV30 and TRBJ1-2; the match to TRBD1 covers 7 bases. The germline gives CDR1 GTSNPN, CDR2 SVGIG (reference sequence). The CDR3 is 15 amino acids. Trimming cost V 0 bases and J 8 bases; bases outside gene matches: 12. The CDR3 loop is CAWSVTRGQTYGYTF. The CDR3, as DNA: TGTGCCTGGAGTGTTACAAGGGGGCAAACTTACGGCTACACCTTC. Combining the CDR3 with reference TRBV30 and TRBJ1-2 gives the whole variable domain SQTIHQWPATLVQPVGSPLSLECTVEGTSNPNLYWYRQAAGRGLQLLFYSVGIGQISSEVPQNLSASRPQDRQFILSSKKLLLSDSGFYLCAWSVTRGQTYGYTFGSGTRLTVV.

The rearrangement joins TRBV6-6 to TRBJ2-3; D gene uncertain. CDR1 is MNHNY, CDR2 SVGAGI, per germline (reference sequence). The CDR3 totals 13 residues. Trimming pared 4 bases from V and 3 bases from J, leaving 8 bases between. CDR3 bases: TGTGCCAGCAGTTTGGGCCAAACAGATACGCAGTATTTT. It specifies CASSLGQTDTQYF.

The chain employs TRBV7-9 and TRBJ2-2; D may be TRBD1 (6 bases). The V end lost 6 bases, the J end lost 7 bases, and 15 bases lay between the germline ends. The CDR3 consists of 14 residues. Germline V lookup: CDR1 SEHNR, CDR2 FQNEAQ (reference sequence). The CDR3 bases are TGTGCCAGCAGTCTAAACACAGGGATCGGGGAGCTGTTTTTT. Translated: CASSLNTGIGELFF.